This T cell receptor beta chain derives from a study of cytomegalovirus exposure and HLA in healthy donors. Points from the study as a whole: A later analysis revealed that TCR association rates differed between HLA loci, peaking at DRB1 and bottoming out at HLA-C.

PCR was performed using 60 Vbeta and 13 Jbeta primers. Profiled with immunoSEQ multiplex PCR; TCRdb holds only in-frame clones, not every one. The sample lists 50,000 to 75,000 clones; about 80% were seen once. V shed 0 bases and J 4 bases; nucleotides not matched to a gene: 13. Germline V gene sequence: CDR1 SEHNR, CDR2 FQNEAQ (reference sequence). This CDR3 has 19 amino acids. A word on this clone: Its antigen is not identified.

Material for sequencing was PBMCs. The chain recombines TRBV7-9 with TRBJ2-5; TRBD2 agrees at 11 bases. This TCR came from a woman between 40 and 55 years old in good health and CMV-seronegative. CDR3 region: CASSLAGSTSGRLGETQYF. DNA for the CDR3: TGTGCCAGCAGCTTAGCAGGTAGTACTAGCGGGAGACTTGGAGAGACCCAGTACTTC.